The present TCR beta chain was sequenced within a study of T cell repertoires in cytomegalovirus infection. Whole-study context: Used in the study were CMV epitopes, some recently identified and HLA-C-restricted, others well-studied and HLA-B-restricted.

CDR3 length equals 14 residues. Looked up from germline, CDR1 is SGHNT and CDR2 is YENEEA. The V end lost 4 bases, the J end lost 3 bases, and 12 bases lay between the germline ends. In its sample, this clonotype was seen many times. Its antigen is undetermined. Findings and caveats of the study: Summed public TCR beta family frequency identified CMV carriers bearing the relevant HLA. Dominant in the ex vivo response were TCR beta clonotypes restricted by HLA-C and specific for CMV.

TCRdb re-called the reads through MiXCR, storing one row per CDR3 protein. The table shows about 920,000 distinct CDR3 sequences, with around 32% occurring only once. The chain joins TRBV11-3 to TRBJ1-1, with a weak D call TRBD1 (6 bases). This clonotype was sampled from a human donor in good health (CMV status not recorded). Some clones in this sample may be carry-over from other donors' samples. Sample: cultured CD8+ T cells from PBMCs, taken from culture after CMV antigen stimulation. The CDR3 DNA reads TGTGCCAGCAGCTATAGGGGGGCGGACACTGAAGCTTTCTTT. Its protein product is CASSYRGADTEAFF.